What follows are 23 T cell receptor beta chains derived from one specimen sequenced in a study of T cells in Graves' hyperthyroidism and ophthalmopathy. The investigators amplified TCR beta CDR3 regions from RNA transcripts. HTBI primers were employed in a first-round RT-PCR of the TCR CDR3. TCRdb reanalysed the multiplex PCR reads using MiXCR and keeps one entry per CDR3 protein. This table has more than 500,000 distinct CDR3 sequences, 15% to 20% appearing once. The sequenced sample was blood. The receptors here all came from a woman between 25 and 40 years old with Graves' hyperthyroidism.

This clonotype has just a few counts. The chain uses TRBV28 and TRBJ1-5; D unresolved. The CDR3 is 16 residues long. The germline V gene encodes CDR1 MDHEN and CDR2 SYDVKM. V gave up 5 bases and J gave up 6 bases, with 20 bases separating them. CDR3 sequence reads: CASSTVTGLTPQPQHF. The CDR3 DNA follows: TGTGCCAGCAGTACTGTTACCGGCCTGACCCCTCAGCCCCAGCATTTT.

This clonotype was seen repeatedly, ten times or more. The gene calls are TRBV5-1 and TRBJ1-4; D not resolved. Germline-derived CDR1 and CDR2 are SGHRS and YFSETQ. This CDR3 comprises 16 residues. The ends were cut back, 4 bases at V and 0 bases at J, with 13 bases in the middle. CDR3 region: CASSPPAGTTNEKLFF. The DNA of the CDR3 is TGCGCCAGCAGCCCGCCGGCCGGGACAACTAATGAAAAACTGTTTTTT. Full variable domain (missing parts from reference TRBV5-1 and TRBJ1-4): KAGVTQTPRYLIKTRGQQVTLSCSPISGHRSVSWYQQTPGQGLQFLFEYFSETQRNKGNFPGRFSGRQFSNSRSEMNVSTLELGDSALYLCASSPPAGTTNEKLFFGSGTQLSVL.

This clonotype has more than one count but fewer than ten. A junction boundary mismatches the germline segment, possibly from a read error. The CDR3 loop reads CSAREDEQGPHNSPLHF. Written as DNA, the CDR3 is TGCAGTGCTCGAGAAGATGAACAGGGTCCCCATAATTCACCCCTCCACTTT. This chain links TRBV20-1 with TRBJ1-6; a possible D gene is TRBD1 (6 bases). The CDR3 is made up of 17 amino acids. In germline, CDR1 is DFQATT, CDR2 SNEGSKA (reference sequence).

The J gene is TRBJ1-2, the V gene TRBV29-1, with 12 positions matching TRBD1. With V trimmed by 7 bases and J by 8 bases, 5 bases remained unmatched. The CDR3 totals 12 residues. From germline, CDR1 is SQVTM and CDR2 ANQGSEA. The CDR3 is CSGDRGREGYTF. In DNA, the CDR3 is TGCAGCGGGGACAGGGGGCGTGAAGGCTACACCTTC.

In its sample, this clonotype was seen many times. This sequence joins TRBV2 and TRBJ2-1; the match to TRBD2 covers 11 bases. Germline CDR1 is SNHLY and CDR2 is FYNNEI. V lost 3 bases to trimming and J lost 5 bases; unmatched junction nucleotides: 3. The CDR3 has 15 residues. This CDR3 reads CASSETSGNNNEQFF. CDR3 nucleotide sequence: TGTGCCAGCAGTGAGACTAGCGGGAACAACAATGAGCAGTTCTTC.

This clonotype was detected ten times or more. This chain links TRBV7-9 with TRBJ2-1; D uncertain. This CDR3 comprises 13 residues. V lost 5 bases and J 5 bases, leaving 10 bases between the germline ends. In germline, CDR1 is SEHNR, CDR2 FQNEAQ (reference sequence). The CDR3 DNA follows: TGTGCCAGCAGCCCGGAGTCCAACAATGAGCAGTTCTTC. Translated: CASSPESNNEQFF.

CDR3 region: CASSSPGTGSVAFF. CDR3 DNA sequence: TGTGCCAGCAGCTCGCCCGGGACAGGGTCGGTGGCTTTCTTT. The V and J genes are TRBV7-8 and TRBJ1-1; 9 bases match TRBD1. The CDR3 has 14 residues. J was trimmed by 11 bases and V by 4 bases; bases with no gene match: 11. Germline-derived CDR1 and CDR2 are SGHVS and FQNEAQ.

CDR3: CASSPRDSLNTGELFF. CDR3 bases: TGTGCCAGCAGTCCGCGGGACAGCTTGAACACCGGGGAGCTGTTTTTT. The chain uses TRBV28 and TRBJ2-2; D might be TRBD1 (7 bases). Deletions cut 5 bases from V and 1 base from J, with 14 bases between. Germline assignment: CDR1 MDHEN and CDR2 SYDVKM. The CDR3 spans 16 residues.

This clonotype was detected ten times or more. The chain links TRBV27 to TRBJ1-1; D is ambiguous. Germline V gene sequence: CDR1 MNHEY, CDR2 SMNVEV (reference sequence). This CDR3 is built from 13 residues. The germline V and J ends were trimmed by 5 bases and 1 base, with 8 bases remaining between them. The CDR3 DNA reads as TGTGCCAGCAGTCATAGAGCGAACACTGAAGCTTTCTTT. Its protein is CASSHRANTEAFF.

This clonotype was detected a few times. The rearrangement uses TRBV5-6 and TRBJ1-6; D is perhaps TRBD1 (5 bases). Trimming removed 4 bases at V and 9 bases at J, with 11 bases between. The CDR3 is 13 amino acids. Per the germline V gene, CDR1 is SGHDT and CDR2 is YYEEEE. DNA for the CDR3: TGTGCCAGCAGCCCTGGTGGGGGTTCACCCCTCCACTTT. Translated: CASSPGGGSPLHF.

V usage is TRBV20-1 and J usage is TRBJ2-7, with TRBD1 as a possible D gene (6 bases). The CDR3 extends over 13 amino acids. The ends were cut back, 6 bases at V and 3 bases at J, with 15 bases in the middle. Germline CDR1 is DFQATT and CDR2 is SNEGSKA (reference sequence). The CDR3 nucleotides are TGCAGTGCAACTGGACAGTATAGCTACGAGCAGTACTTC. This codes for CSATGQYSYEQYF.

This clonotype has just a few counts. CDR3 coding DNA: TGTGCCAGTAGTATCGACAGGGGGACCACAGATACGCAGTATTTT. Amino acids: CASSIDRGTTDTQYF. The chain has TRBV19 and TRBJ2-3; 9 positions agree with TRBD1. J was trimmed by 2 bases and V by 3 bases; bases with no gene match: 3. The CDR3 runs 15 residues. Germline V gene lookup returns CDR1 LNHDA and CDR2 SQIVND (reference sequence).

The chain recombines TRBV28 with TRBJ1-3; D unclear. The CDR3 length is 14 residues. The germline V and J ends were trimmed by 4 bases and 4 bases, with 11 bases remaining between them. Per germline, CDR1 MDHEN and CDR2 SYDVKM. CDR3 sequence (DNA): TGTGCCAGCAGTTCCCCCTCCGGAGGAAACACCATATATTTT. Translating it yields CASSSPSGGNTIYF. The whole variable domain, remainder taken from reference TRBV28 and TRBJ1-3, is DVKVTQSSRYLVKRTGEKVFLECVQDMDHENMFWYRQDPGLGLRLIYFSYDVKMKEKGDIPEGYSVSREKKERFSLILESASTNQTSMYLCASSSPSGGNTIYFGEGSWLTVV.

This clonotype was recorded many times. The CDR3 reads CASSLTPTDTQYF. In nucleotides, the CDR3 is TGTGCCAGCAGCTTAACCCCCACAGATACGCAGTATTTT. V usage is TRBV7-3 and J usage is TRBJ2-3, with unresolved D. Per the germline V gene, CDR1 is SGHTA and CDR2 is FQGTGA. This CDR3 region has 13 residues. V was clipped by 0 bases and J by 2 bases, with 3 bases between them.

This clonotype was seen only a few times. V gene TRBV24-1 combines with J gene TRBJ2-5; D uncertain. With 3 bases removed from V and 5 bases from J, the gap between germline ends came to 6 bases. From germline, CDR1 is KGHDR and CDR2 SFDVKD. This CDR3 is built from 12 residues. As DNA, the CDR3 is TGTGCCACCAGTGATCCCAAGGAGACCCAGTACTTC. Its protein is CATSDPKETQYF.

This clonotype was recorded at least ten times. This chain connects TRBV7-6 to TRBJ2-3, with 9 nucleotides matching TRBD2. This CDR3 has 16 amino acids. Trimming at V came to 5 bases and at J to 2 bases, leaving 8 bases not matched to a gene. In germline, CDR1 is SGHVS, CDR2 FNYEAQ. CDR3 sequence: CASSPGTSLNTDTQYF. CDR3 coding DNA: TGTGCCAGCAGCCCCGGGACTAGCTTGAACACAGATACGCAGTATTTT.

In its sample, this clonotype was seen many times. The chain recombines TRBV30 with TRBJ2-1; 8 nucleotides agree with TRBD2. Germline loops: CDR1 GTSNPN, CDR2 SVGIG (reference sequence). V shed 5 bases and J 8 bases; nucleotides not matched to a gene: 14. The length of the CDR3 is 15 residues. The CDR3 DNA follows: TGTGCCTGGTGGACCGGGACTAGGGATCCGGATGAGCAGTTCTTC. Its protein is CAWWTGTRDPDEQFF.

The chain is built from TRBV5-1 and TRBJ2-7; TRBD2 aligns across 10 bases. This CDR3 has 15 residues. J gave up 2 bases and V 4 bases, and 6 bases lay outside the gene matches. From germline, CDR1 is SGHRS and CDR2 YFSETQ. The CDR3 DNA reads TGCGCCAGCAGCAAAAAGCGGGAGGGCACCTACGAGCAGTACTTC. This encodes CASSKKREGTYEQYF.

This clonotype was recorded a few times. V usage is TRBV5-5 and J usage is TRBJ2-5; D perhaps matches TRBD2 (7 bases). The germline V and J ends were trimmed by 0 bases and 4 bases, with 10 bases remaining between them. The CDR3 spans 14 residues. The germline V gene has CDR1 SGHKS and CDR2 YYEKEE (reference sequence). CDR3 sequence (DNA): TGTGCCAGCAGCTTGGTGGGGGGGCTAGAGACCCAGTACTTC. Translating gives CASSLVGGLETQYF.

This clonotype was observed many times. The chain carries TRBV28 and TRBJ2-1, with 8 bases matching TRBD2. The CDR3 has 13 amino acids. CDR1 and CDR2 (germline): MDHEN, SYDVKM. V dropped 6 bases and J dropped 9; count of bases not matched to a gene: 7. CDR3 loop: CASSGGGGSEQFF. CDR3 in DNA: TGTGCCAGCAGCGGGGGGGGCGGGAGTGAGCAGTTCTTC.

This clonotype was observed many times. The chain is built from TRBV28 and TRBJ2-7; 7 nucleotides agree with TRBD1. Looked up from germline, CDR1 is MDHEN and CDR2 is SYDVKM. V was pared by 3 bases and J by 6 bases, with 5 bases of the junction left unmatched. The CDR3 length is 13 residues. The CDR3 protein is CASSFRGQSEQYF. CDR3 in DNA: TGTGCCAGCAGTTTTAGGGGGCAAAGCGAGCAGTACTTC.

In its sample, this clonotype was seen many times. One end of the junction fails to match germline, which may point to a read error. The J gene is TRBJ2-2, the V gene TRBV5-1; 11 bases line up with TRBD2. The V gene's germline CDR1 is SGHRS and CDR2 YFSETQ. The CDR3 is 16 amino acids. The CDR3 DNA follows: TGTGCCAGCAGCTTGACTAGCGGGACGAACACCGGGGAGCTGTTTTTT. It encodes CASSLTSGTNTGELFF.

This clonotype showed up many times. This rearrangement joins TRBV2 to TRBJ2-5; TRBD2 matches at 9 bases. Germline trimming cut 4 bases from V and 5 bases from J; bases unmatched to any gene: 2. CDR1 is SNHLY, CDR2 FYNNEI, per germline. The length of the CDR3 is 13 residues. CDR3 DNA sequence: TGTGCCAGCAGTGGTCTAGCGGGGGAGACCCAGTACTTC. This translates into CASSGLAGETQYF.